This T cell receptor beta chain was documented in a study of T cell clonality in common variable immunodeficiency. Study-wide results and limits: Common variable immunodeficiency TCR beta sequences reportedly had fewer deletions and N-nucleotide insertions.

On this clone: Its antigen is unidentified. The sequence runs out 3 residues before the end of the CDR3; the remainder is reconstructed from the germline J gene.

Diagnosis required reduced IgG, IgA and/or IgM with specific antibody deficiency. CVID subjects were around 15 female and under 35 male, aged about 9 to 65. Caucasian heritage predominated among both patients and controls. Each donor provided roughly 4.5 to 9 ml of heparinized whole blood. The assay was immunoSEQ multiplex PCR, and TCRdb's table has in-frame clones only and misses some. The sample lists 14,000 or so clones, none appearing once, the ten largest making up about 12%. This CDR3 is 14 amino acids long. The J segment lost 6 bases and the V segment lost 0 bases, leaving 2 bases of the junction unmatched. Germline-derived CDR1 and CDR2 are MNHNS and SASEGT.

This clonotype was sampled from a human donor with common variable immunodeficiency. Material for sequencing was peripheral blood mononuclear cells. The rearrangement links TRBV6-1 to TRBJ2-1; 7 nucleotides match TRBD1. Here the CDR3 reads CASSEAPGGNEQFF. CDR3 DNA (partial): TGTGCCAGCAGTGAAGCGCCAGGGGGCAATGAG.